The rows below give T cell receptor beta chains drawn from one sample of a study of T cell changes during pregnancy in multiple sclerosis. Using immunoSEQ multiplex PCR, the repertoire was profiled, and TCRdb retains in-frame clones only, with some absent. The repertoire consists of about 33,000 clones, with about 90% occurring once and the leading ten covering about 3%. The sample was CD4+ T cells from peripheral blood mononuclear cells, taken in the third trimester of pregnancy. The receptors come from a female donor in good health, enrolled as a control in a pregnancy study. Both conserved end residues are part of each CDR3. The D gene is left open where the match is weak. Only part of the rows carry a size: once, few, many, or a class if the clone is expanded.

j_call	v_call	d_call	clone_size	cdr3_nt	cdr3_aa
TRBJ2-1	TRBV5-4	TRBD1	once	TGTGCCAGCAGCTTGGGACAGGGGGCGCAGGGTGAGCAGTTCTTC	CASSLGQGAQGEQFF
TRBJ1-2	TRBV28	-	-	TGTGCCAGCAGTTTAGAGAGCCGAGGCTACACCTTC	CASSLESRGYTF
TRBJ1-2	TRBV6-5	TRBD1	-	TGTGCCAGCATTCGACAGGGGGCGCGGGGCTACACCTTC	CASIRQGARGYTF
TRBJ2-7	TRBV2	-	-	TGTGCCAGCAGTGAATTTCTTGCGGGCACAAGTTTAATCGAGCAGTACTTC	CASSEFLAGTSLIEQYF
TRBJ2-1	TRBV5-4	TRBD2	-	TGTGCCAGCAGCATCGGGACTAGCGGGAGCGTGGAGCAGTTCTTC	CASSIGTSGSVEQFF
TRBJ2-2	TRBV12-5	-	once	TGTGCTAGTGGCCCCTCCGGGGGGCAAGGCGGGGAGCTGTTTTTT	CASGPSGGQGGELFF
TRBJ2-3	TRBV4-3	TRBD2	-	TGCGCCAGCAGCCAAGAGTCCAGCGGGAGTGCCACAGATACGCAGTATTTT	CASSQESSGSATDTQYF
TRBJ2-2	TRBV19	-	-	TGTGCCGCTAGTGGGGGGTATGGGGAGCTGTTTTTT	CAASGGYGELFF
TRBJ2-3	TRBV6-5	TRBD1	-	TGTGCCAGCAGCCAGGGACAGGGAGCGAGAAATACGCAGTATTTT	CASSQGQGARNTQYF
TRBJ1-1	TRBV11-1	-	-	TGTGCCAGCAGTCAGGGCAACACTGAAGCTTTCTTT	CASSQGNTEAFF
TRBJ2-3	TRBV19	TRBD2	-	TGTGCCAGTAGGACTAGCGGGAGTAAAACAGATACGCAGTATTTT	CASRTSGSKTDTQYF
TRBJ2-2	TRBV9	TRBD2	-	TGTGCCAGCAGCGTAGCTACGGCGGGAGTAATCGGGGAGCTGTTTTTT	CASSVATAGVIGELFF
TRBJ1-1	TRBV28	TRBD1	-	TGTGCCAGCAGGATCCTAGGACAGGGCAACACTGAAGCTTTCTTT	CASRILGQGNTEAFF
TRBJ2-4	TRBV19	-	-	TGTGCCAGTAGCGCCATAAGTGACAGGAAAATTCAGTACTTC	CASSAISDRKIQYF
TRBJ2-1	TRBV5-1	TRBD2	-	TGCGCCAGCAGCTTGGATCTTGCGGGGGACAATGAGCAGTTCTTC	CASSLDLAGDNEQFF
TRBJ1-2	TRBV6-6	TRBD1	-	TGTGCCAGCAGTCCCCCGACAGGGATCTATGGCTACACCTTC	CASSPPTGIYGYTF
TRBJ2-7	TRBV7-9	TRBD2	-	TGTGCCAGCAGCCCAACTAGCGGGAGGGGGCACGAGCAGTACTTC	CASSPTSGRGHEQYF
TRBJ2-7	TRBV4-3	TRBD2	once	TGCGCCAGCAGCCAAGATCAGGCTAGCGGGAGGTACGAGCAGTACTTC	CASSQDQASGRYEQYF
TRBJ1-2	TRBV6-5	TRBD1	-	TGTGCCAGCAGAAGGACAGGGGTTGATTATGGCTACACCTTC	CASRRTGVDYGYTF
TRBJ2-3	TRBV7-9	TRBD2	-	TGTGCCAGCAGCTTAGCGGTTGCGGGGGGCGGGGGCACAGATACGCAGTATTTT	CASSLAVAGGGGTDTQYF
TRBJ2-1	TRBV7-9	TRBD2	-	TGTGCCAGCCGCGTTCTAGCGGGGAGCCGAGACAATGAGCAGTTCTTC	CASRVLAGSRDNEQFF
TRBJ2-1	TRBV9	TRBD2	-	TGTGCCAGCAACCCCTTAGCGGGGACCTACAATGAGCAGTTCTTC	CASNPLAGTYNEQFF
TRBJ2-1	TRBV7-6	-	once	TGTGCCAGCAGCCCCTCACAGGGAAACCCGTACAATGAGCAGTTCTTC	CASSPSQGNPYNEQFF
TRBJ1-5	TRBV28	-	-	TGTGCCAGCAGTTTCCTCCAACTGGCCCAGCATTTT	CASSFLQLAQHF
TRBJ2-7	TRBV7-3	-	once	TGTGCCAGCAGCTTAGGGACTTCGCCTAACGAGCAGTACTTC	CASSLGTSPNEQYF
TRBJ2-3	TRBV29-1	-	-	TGCAGCGTTTACCAGGGGTCAGATACGCAGTATTTT	CSVYQGSDTQYF
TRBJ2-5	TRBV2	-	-	TGTGCCAGCAGTGAAGGAAGAGGAGAGACCCAGTACTTC	CASSEGRGETQYF
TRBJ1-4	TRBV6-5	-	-	TGTGCCAGCAGTTACTTGGCGGGTGAAAAACTGTTTTTT	CASSYLAGEKLFF
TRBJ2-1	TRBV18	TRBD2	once	TGTGCCAGCTCACCATCTACTAGCGGGAGGTGGAATGAGCAGTTCTTC	CASSPSTSGRWNEQFF
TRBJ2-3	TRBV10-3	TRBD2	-	TGTGCCATCACCTCACAGGTGGCGGGGGGGCCGGATACGCAGTATTTT	CAITSQVAGGPDTQYF
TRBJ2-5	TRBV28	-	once	TGTGCCAGCAGTTTATCGCTAGCCGGGGAGACCCAGTACTTC	CASSLSLAGETQYF
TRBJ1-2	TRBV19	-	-	TGTGCCAGTAGTATCACAATTTCGCGGGGCTACACCTTC	CASSITISRGYTF
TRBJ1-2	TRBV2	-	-	TGTGCCAGCAGTCTGGGGGGGCTAGACTATGGCTACACCTTC	CASSLGGLDYGYTF
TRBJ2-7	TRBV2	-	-	TGTGCCAGCAGGGTGACAGGGGAGGGGCTCGAGCAGTACTTC	CASRVTGEGLEQYF
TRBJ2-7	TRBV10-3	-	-	TGTGCCATCAGTGAGTCAAGGAGTAGTGGCTACGAGCAGTACTTC	CAISESRSSGYEQYF
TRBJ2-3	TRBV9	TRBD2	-	TGTGCCAGCAGCGTTTTTCCTAGCGGGAGAACAGATACGCAGTATTTT	CASSVFPSGRTDTQYF
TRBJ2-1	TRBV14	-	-	TGTGCCAGCAGCAAATCTGGCAGATTTTTAATTTACAATGAGCAGTTCTTC	CASSKSGRFLIYNEQFF
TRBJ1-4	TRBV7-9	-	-	TGTGCCAGCAGCCCGGGGACTCTTCCGCGTAATGAAAAACTGTTTTTT	CASSPGTLPRNEKLFF
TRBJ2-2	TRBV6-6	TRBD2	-	TGTGCCAGCAGTTACCTGACTAGCGGGATCGGGGAGCTGTTTTTT	CASSYLTSGIGELFF
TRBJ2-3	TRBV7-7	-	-	TGTGCCAGCAGCCCCCTGGGGCCAGGGATGACAGATACGCAGTATTTT	CASSPLGPGMTDTQYF
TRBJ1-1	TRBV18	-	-	TGTGCCAGCTCACCTTCGCAGGGGAACACTGAAGCTTTCTTT	CASSPSQGNTEAFF
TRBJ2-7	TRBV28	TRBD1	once	TGTGCCAGCAGTTTAAACAGGGGAACCTACGAGCAGTACTTC	CASSLNRGTYEQYF
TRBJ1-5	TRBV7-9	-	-	TGTGCCAGCAGCTCAGGACACAAGAGCCTTTATAGCAATCAGCCCCAGCATTTT	CASSSGHKSLYSNQPQHF
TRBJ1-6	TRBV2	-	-	TGTGCCAGCAGTGAGGCAGGGGAAGGGGTTCTGAGAGGTTCACCCCTCCACTTT	CASSEAGEGVLRGSPLHF
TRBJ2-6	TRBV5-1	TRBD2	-	TGCGCCAGCAGCTATCGGGGTAGCGGGATCTCTGGGGCCAACGTCCTGACTTTC	CASSYRGSGISGANVLTF
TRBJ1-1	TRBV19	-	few	TGTGCCAGTAGTATAGGATTTGAGGAGGGTGAAGCTTTCTTT	CASSIGFEEGEAFF
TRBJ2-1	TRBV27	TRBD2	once	TGTGCCAGCGGGAGGGCCTCGGGGAATGAGCAGTTCTTC	CASGRASGNEQFF
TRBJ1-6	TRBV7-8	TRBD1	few	TGTGCCAGCAGCCAAGACAGGGACAATTCACCCCTCCACTTT	CASSQDRDNSPLHF
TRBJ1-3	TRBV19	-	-	TGTGCCAGTAGTATTTGGGGCAGCATCTCTGGAAACACCATATATTTT	CASSIWGSISGNTIYF
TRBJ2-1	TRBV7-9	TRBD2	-	TGTGCCAGCAGCCCAGGACTAGCGGGGAATGAGCAGTTCTTC	CASSPGLAGNEQFF
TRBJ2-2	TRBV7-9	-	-	TGTGCCAGCAGCTTTCTCACGGGCACCGGGGAGCTGTTTTTT	CASSFLTGTGELFF
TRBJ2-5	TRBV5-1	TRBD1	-	TGCGCCAGCAGCTTAAGGGGACAGAGTCAAGAGACCCAGTACTTC	CASSLRGQSQETQYF
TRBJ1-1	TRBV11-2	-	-	TGTGCCAGCAGCTCAGACAGAGGGACTGAAGCTTTCTTT	CASSSDRGTEAFF
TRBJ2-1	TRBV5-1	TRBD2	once	TGCGCCAGCAGCTTCGGGCTAGCGGGAGTGTCCTACAATGAGCAGTTCTTC	CASSFGLAGVSYNEQFF
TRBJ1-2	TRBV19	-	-	TGTGCCAGTCGCCCTCCTGACAGGAACTATGGCTACACCTTC	CASRPPDRNYGYTF
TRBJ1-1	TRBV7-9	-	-	TGTGCCAGCAGCTTAAGTGTGGGGGCCAATCAAGCTTTCTTT	CASSLSVGANQAFF